The clone carrying this T cell receptor (beta chain) was recorded once. The antigen is unknown. This specimen comes from a study of CD8 T cells in ankylosing spondylitis. Germline loops: CDR1 KGHSY, CDR2 FQNENV. V shed 2 bases and J shed 3 bases, with 10 bases lying between them. This CDR3 is 14 amino acids long. Quantitative molecular-barcoded 5'-RACE generated the TCR beta libraries. TCRdb analysed the 5' RACE reads with MiXCR anew, one entry per CDR3 protein. The table records 210,000 or so distinct CDR3 sequences, approximately 7.6% of them present only once. The study's findings and limits: From matched ankylosing spondylitis synovial fluid, disease-linked clones were reportedly recovered at significantly enriched levels. Disease-linked clones proved CD8+ and comparatively uncommon in peripheral blood. For ankylosing spondylitis blood, a TCR beta motif of 7 or 8 highly homologous variants appeared characteristic.

V is TRBV16 and J is TRBJ2-5, with D hard to call. Specimen: blood, either unsorted or a sorted T cell fraction (not recorded which). This TCR was sampled from a female donor with ankylosing spondylitis or in good health (not recorded which). CDR3 in DNA: TGTGCCAGCAGCCAAGAAACGCTAAAAGAGACCCAGTACTTC. This sequence encodes CASSQETLKETQYF.